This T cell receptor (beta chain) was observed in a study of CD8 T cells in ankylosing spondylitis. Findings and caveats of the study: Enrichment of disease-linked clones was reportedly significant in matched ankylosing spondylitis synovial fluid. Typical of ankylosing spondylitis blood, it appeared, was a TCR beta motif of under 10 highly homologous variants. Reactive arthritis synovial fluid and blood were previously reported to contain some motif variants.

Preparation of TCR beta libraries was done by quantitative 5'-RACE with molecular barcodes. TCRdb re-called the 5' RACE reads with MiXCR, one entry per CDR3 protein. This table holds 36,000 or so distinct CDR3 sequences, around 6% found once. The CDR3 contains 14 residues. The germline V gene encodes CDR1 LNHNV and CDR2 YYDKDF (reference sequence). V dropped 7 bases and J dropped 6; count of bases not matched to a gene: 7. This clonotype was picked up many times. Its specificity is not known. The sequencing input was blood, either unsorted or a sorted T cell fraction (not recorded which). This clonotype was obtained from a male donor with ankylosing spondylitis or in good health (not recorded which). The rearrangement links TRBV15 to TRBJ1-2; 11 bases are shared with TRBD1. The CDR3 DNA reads TGTGCCACCACCTTGGACAGGGGGCGAGATGGCTACACCTTC. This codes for CATTLDRGRDGYTF.